In its sample, the clone carrying this T cell receptor beta chain was seen a few times. Its specificity is unknown. V was shortened by 4 bases and J by 3 bases, with 7 bases between the two germline ends. The CDR3 consists of 12 residues. Germline-derived CDR1 and CDR2 are SGHDN and FVKESK. Amplified regions were TCR beta CDR3 sequences from RNA transcripts. The HTBI set primed first-round TCR CDR3 RT-PCR. TCRdb itself ran the multiplex PCR reads through MiXCR, one entry per CDR3 protein. The sample records a few hundred thousand distinct CDR3 sequences, 15% being singletons. The sample belongs to a study of T cells in Graves' hyperthyroidism and ophthalmopathy. Whole-study findings and limits: A median 6.5 months before onset, the model predicted ophthalmopathy.

Hyperthyroidism was newly diagnosed in patients aged 18 to 65 (duration under 2 months). Sequenced sample: blood. The receptor's source is a woman aged 25 to 39 with Graves' hyperthyroidism. The genes are TRBV14 and TRBJ2-7, with D unresolved. CDR3 in amino acids: CASSPAIYEQYF. CDR3 nucleotide sequence: TGTGCCAGCAGCCCCGCTATCTACGAGCAGTACTTC.